This TCR beta chain is drawn from a study of CD8 T cells in acute hepatitis C reinfection. The wider study: TCRbeta of HCV NS3-1073-specific CD8+ T cells was profiled. Study results and caveats: No group differed significantly in the high NS3-1073 repertoire diversity. Follow-up repertoires were missing for chronically infected subjects. TRBV04 and TRBV06 were preferentially used in all groups, not explained by naive pool overrepresentation.

The count of this clone is one. The antigen is undetermined. The time point denotes: naive CD8 control sorted from an acute-time-point sample. The V gene's germline CDR1 is MGHDK and CDR2 SYGVNS. The V gene lost 3 bases and the J gene lost 3 bases, with 18 bases spanning the gap. This CDR3 has 16 residues. Data came from immunoSEQ multiplex PCR; TCRdb stores just in-frame clones and leaves some out. The sample records some 40,000 clones, around nine tenths being singletons. Material: naive CD8+ T cells from PBMCs. The chain employs TRBV25-1 and TRBJ2-7; possible D gene TRBD2, 5 bases. The TCR sequence derives from a man under 40 with chronic hepatitis C. CDR3 residues: CASSEVGTTTLYEQYF. In nucleotides, the CDR3 is TGTGCCAGCAGTGAGGTGGGAACGACTACCCTCTACGAGCAGTACTTC.